The T cell receptor beta chain under discussion was sequenced for a study of T cell responses to AZD1222 COVID-19 vaccine. Only in-frame clones appear in the TCRdb table, and some are missing; sequencing was by immunoSEQ multiplex PCR. The table records 100,000 or so clones, more than 75% of them present only once. With 4 bases clipped from V and 2 bases from J, the junction kept 9 bases outside the gene matches. The germline V gene encodes CDR1 SEHNR and CDR2 FQNEAQ (reference sequence). The CDR3 consists of 16 residues. This specimen consisted of peripheral blood, obtained on day 0 of AZD1222 vaccination. This receptor was taken from an adult in good health. This sequence joins TRBV7-9 and TRBJ2-3; TRBD1 aligns across 7 bases. The CDR3 reads CASSSPGGSATDTQYF. In nucleotides, the CDR3 is TGTGCCAGCAGCTCCCCAGGGGGTAGCGCCACAGATACGCAGTATTTT.